This TCR beta chain was recovered during a study of T cells in localized non-small cell lung cancer. The CDR3 totals 14 residues. V shed 5 bases, J shed 10 bases, and the junction held 12 bases outside the gene matches. Germline values: CDR1 GTSNPN, CDR2 SVGIG (reference sequence). As regards this clone: The antigen is unknown.

Overall study findings and caveats: Appearances in adjacent lung were noted for a median about 60 of the top 100 tumor clones. A raised T cell density in blood coincided with lengthier overall survival.

The assay was immunoSEQ multiplex PCR, and TCRdb's table has in-frame clones only and misses some. The sample includes over 45,000 clones, approximately 77% seen only once; the top ten take around 17%. The sample in question was peripheral blood, obtained before any cancer treatment. The J gene is TRBJ2-3, the V gene TRBV30; 10 bases are a match to TRBD2. This clonotype was obtained from a man between 35 and 75 years old with stage I squamous cell lung carcinoma. CDR3 residues: CAWGMIAGGLSQYF. For the CDR3, the DNA is TGTGCCTGGGGTATGATAGCGGGGGGTCTTTCGCAGTATTTT.